Listed below are T cell receptor beta chains from one sample, sequenced in a study of shared clonotypes between healthy human individuals. The table came from immunoSEQ multiplex PCR; TCRdb's copy has only in-frame clones and leaves some out. The table lists under 2.5 million clones, just under 95% of them singletons. The sequencing sample was made of naive CD4+ T cells from PBMCs. All receptors derive from a man between 18 and 35 years old in good health. Some clones in this sample may be carry-over from other donors' samples. The conserved cysteine and the conserved F or W are not part of the CDR3 here.

v_gene	j_gene	CDR3aa
TRBV29-1	TRBJ2-3	SAGGQLTDTQY
TRBV4-3	TRBJ1-3	ASSHHRGTNSGNTIY
TRBV15	TRBJ2-1	ATSILRNEQF
TRBV5-1	TRBJ2-1	ASSPWTQSGDSYNEQF
TRBV2	TRBJ1-5	ASRDGTGGFNQPQH
TRBV29-1	TRBJ2-3	SVAGTSAGDTQY
TRBV30	TRBJ2-7	AWDLGSYEQY
TRBV30	TRBJ2-5	AWSETGETQY
TRBV6-5	TRBJ2-7	ASSSSSYEQY
TRBV14	TRBJ2-1	ASSPAVSPSSYNEQF
TRBV19	TRBJ1-1	ASSISRGNTEAF
TRBV5-4	TRBJ1-1	ASRPTGMNTEAF
TRBV7-9	TRBJ2-1	ASSLAGGGEQF
TRBV27	TRBJ2-3	ASRGRAPDTQY
TRBV5-1	TRBJ2-2	ASSLYGGAGELF
TRBV28	TRBJ2-6	ASSLMGAGANVLT
TRBV7-2	TRBJ2-7	ASSATSVITGEQY
TRBV23-1	TRBJ2-1	ASRHYTGTGRRQSYNEQF
TRBV6-5	TRBJ2-2	ASSPPNRELF
TRBV13	TRBJ1-3	ASSWGRGPNTIY